This T cell receptor beta chain was retrieved from a study of PD-1 blockade in classical Hodgkin lymphoma. General study points: CD4+ TCR diversity, unlike CD8+, rose significantly by C4D1. Healthy donors were reported to have higher baseline TCR diversity than newly diagnosed patients. What caused the repertoire differences, perhaps disease activity or prior therapy, remains undefined.

The CDR3 runs to 12 residues. The ends were cut back, 3 bases at V and 7 bases at J, with 7 bases in the middle. CDR1 and CDR2 from the germline V gene are ENHRY and SYGVKD. Following autologous stem cell transplantation, relapse occurred in every patient, and exposure to brentuximab vedotin varied. This table comes from immunoSEQ multiplex PCR, and its TCRdb copy is limited to in-frame clones, with some not included. The sample has about 54,000 clones; around 93% are singletons. Details on this clone: The target antigen is unknown.

The chain couples TRBV10-3 to TRBJ2-1; TRBD1 might be the D (6 bases). The sequences come from peripheral blood mononuclear cells (PBMCs), collected before the second cycle of nivolumab. The source is a human donor with classical Hodgkin lymphoma. CDR3 in DNA: TGTGCCATCAGTGAACAGGGTAATGAGCAGTTCTTC. This sequence encodes CAISEQGNEQFF.